The rows below give T cell receptor beta chains drawn from one sample of a study of CD8+ T cells in alopecia areata. The data were produced by immunoSEQ multiplex PCR, yet TCRdb's version contains in-frame clones alone and is incomplete. The sample records 180,000 or so clones, approximately 50% being singletons. Specimen: CD8+ T cells sorted from blood, collected between weeks 51 and 54, from a patient treated with tofacitinib. These receptors came from a human donor with alopecia areata. Each CDR3 is given with its conserved first and last residue. D genes are given only for firm matches. Only part of the rows carry a size: once, few, many, or a class if the clone is expanded.

v_call,d_call,clone_size,j_call,cdr3_nt,cdr3_aa
TRBV7-3,TRBD1,.,TRBJ1-2,TGTGCCAGCAGCCCCGACGGCGCGACAGGGAACTATGGCTACACCTTC,CASSPDGATGNYGYTF
TRBV29-1,TRBD1,.,TRBJ2-1,TGCAGCGTTGTTGACAGGGAGAGGTACAATGAGCAGTTCTTC,CSVVDRERYNEQFF
TRBV13,TRBD2,few,TRBJ2-1,TGTGCCAGCAGCTCTCCAGCGGGGGGGTACAATGAGCAGTTCTTC,CASSSPAGGYNEQFF
TRBV4-2,.,.,TRBJ1-4,TGTGCCAGCAGCCGGACGCAGGGTCCGCGTGAAAAACTGTTTTTT,CASSRTQGPREKLFF
TRBV5-4,.,.,TRBJ2-3,TGTGCCAGCAGCTTGCGGGGTCCCGATACGCAGTATTTT,CASSLRGPDTQYF
TRBV5-5,.,few,TRBJ1-1,TGTGCCAGCAGCCCAATCCAGGGGCCGGGAGCTTTCTTT,CASSPIQGPGAFF
TRBV30,.,.,TRBJ1-4,TGTGCCTGGAGTGTTCTGGATAGACTGTTTTTT,CAWSVLDRLFF
TRBV5-6,.,few,TRBJ2-7,TGTGCCAGCAGCTTGGGGACGGACTACGAGCAGTACTTC,CASSLGTDYEQYF
TRBV6-5,.,.,TRBJ2-1,TGTGCCAGCAGTTGGGGAGGTGAGCAGTTCTTC,CASSWGGEQFF
TRBV5-1,TRBD1,.,TRBJ2-1,TGCGCCAGCAGATTTACAGGGGGACAGGAGTTCTTC,CASRFTGGQEFF
TRBV29-1,.,few,TRBJ2-1,TGCAGCGTCACAAACAATGAGCAGTTCTTC,CSVTNNEQFF
TRBV4-1,.,once,TRBJ2-1,TGCGCCAGCAGCCCCTCCGTCGGCTCCTACAATGAGCAGTTCTTC,CASSPSVGSYNEQFF
TRBV29-1,TRBD1,few,TRBJ1-1,TGCAGCGTTGAAGAACAGGGGACTGAAGCTTTCTTT,CSVEEQGTEAFF
TRBV13,.,.,TRBJ2-7,TGTGCCAGCAGCTTAGCGAGGGGTAATAACGAGCAGTACTTC,CASSLARGNNEQYF
TRBV27,.,.,TRBJ2-3,TGTGCCAGCAGTTTATCTACCGCTCTCGATTTT,CASSLSTALDF
TRBV2,.,.,TRBJ2-4,TGTGCCAGCAGTGAAGTAGGGACGGAGGACATTCAGTACTTC,CASSEVGTEDIQYF